This TCR beta chain derives from a study of beta chain features in type 1 diabetes. The study, taken as a whole, reports: TCRB CDR3s were moderately but significantly shorter in Type 1 diabetes patients in all four CD4+ subsets.

CDR1 and CDR2 (germline): SGHNT, YYREEE (reference sequence). CDR3 length equals 15 residues. With V trimmed by 1 base and J by 4 bases, 6 bases remained unmatched. There are a few counts of this clone. The antigen is undetermined. Researchers reported sorting CD4+ naive, central memory, regulatory and stem cell-like memory cells via CD45RO/CCR7/CD25/CD127/CD95/CD27. The authors reverse transcribed all of the isolated RNA, so sequencing captured expressed TCRB transcripts. Sequencing used immunoSEQ multiplex PCR; TCRdb keeps in-frame clones, though not all of them. The sample includes hundreds of thousands of clones, 13% of them seen just once.

This receptor was taken from a man between 18 and 35 years old with type 1 diabetes. Sequenced sample: naive CD4+ T cells from blood. The chain has TRBV5-4 and TRBJ2-7; 9 bases map to TRBD1. The CDR3 loop is CASSLYGQGFYEQYF. The CDR3 DNA is TGTGCCAGCAGCTTGTACGGACAGGGGTTTTACGAGCAGTACTTC.